This T cell receptor (beta chain) was observed in a study of PD-L1 blockade in urothelial cancer. On the study more broadly: It was at 3 weeks (second dose) and 6 weeks after treatment start that blood was analyzed.

To note about this clone: The target antigen is unknown.

Study outcomes and limitations: Stronger expansion of tumor-associated clones in blood at 3 weeks distinguished durable-benefit patients.

The data were produced by immunoSEQ multiplex PCR, yet TCRdb's version contains in-frame clones alone and is incomplete. Of 50,000 or so clones listed, approximately 80% are singletons. Germline CDR1 SEHNR, CDR2 FQNEAQ (reference sequence). The V end lost 7 bases, the J end lost 0 bases, and 10 bases lay between the germline ends. This CDR3 is built from 15 residues. The sequences come from PBMCs, collected around atezolizumab (anti-PD-L1) treatment. This TCR was recovered from a man aged 65 to 79 with urothelial cancer. This chain uses TRBV7-9 with TRBJ1-6; D may be TRBD1 (5 bases). The CDR3 DNA is TGTGCCAGCACCCCGGGGGGCTCCTATAATTCACCCCTCCACTTT. This codes for CASTPGGSYNSPLHF. Full variable domain (rest looked up from reference TRBV7-9 and TRBJ1-6): DTGVSQNPRHKITKRGQNVTFRCDPISEHNRLYWYRQTLGQGPEFLTYFQNEAQLEKSRLLSDRFSAERPKGSFSTLEIQRTEQGDSAMYLCASTPGGSYNSPLHFGNGTRLTVT.